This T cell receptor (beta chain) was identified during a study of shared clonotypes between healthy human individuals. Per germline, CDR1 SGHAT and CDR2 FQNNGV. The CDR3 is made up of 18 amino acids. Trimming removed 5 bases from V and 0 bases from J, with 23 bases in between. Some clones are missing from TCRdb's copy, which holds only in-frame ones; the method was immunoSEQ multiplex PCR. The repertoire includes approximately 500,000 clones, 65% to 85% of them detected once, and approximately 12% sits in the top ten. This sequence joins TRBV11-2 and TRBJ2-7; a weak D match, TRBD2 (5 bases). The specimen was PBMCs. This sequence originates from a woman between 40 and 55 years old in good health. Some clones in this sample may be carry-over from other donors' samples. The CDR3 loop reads CASSPGIAPVRSSYEQYF. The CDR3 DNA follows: TGTGCCAGCAGCCCCGGGATAGCGCCTGTCCGTAGCTCCTACGAGCAGTACTTC.